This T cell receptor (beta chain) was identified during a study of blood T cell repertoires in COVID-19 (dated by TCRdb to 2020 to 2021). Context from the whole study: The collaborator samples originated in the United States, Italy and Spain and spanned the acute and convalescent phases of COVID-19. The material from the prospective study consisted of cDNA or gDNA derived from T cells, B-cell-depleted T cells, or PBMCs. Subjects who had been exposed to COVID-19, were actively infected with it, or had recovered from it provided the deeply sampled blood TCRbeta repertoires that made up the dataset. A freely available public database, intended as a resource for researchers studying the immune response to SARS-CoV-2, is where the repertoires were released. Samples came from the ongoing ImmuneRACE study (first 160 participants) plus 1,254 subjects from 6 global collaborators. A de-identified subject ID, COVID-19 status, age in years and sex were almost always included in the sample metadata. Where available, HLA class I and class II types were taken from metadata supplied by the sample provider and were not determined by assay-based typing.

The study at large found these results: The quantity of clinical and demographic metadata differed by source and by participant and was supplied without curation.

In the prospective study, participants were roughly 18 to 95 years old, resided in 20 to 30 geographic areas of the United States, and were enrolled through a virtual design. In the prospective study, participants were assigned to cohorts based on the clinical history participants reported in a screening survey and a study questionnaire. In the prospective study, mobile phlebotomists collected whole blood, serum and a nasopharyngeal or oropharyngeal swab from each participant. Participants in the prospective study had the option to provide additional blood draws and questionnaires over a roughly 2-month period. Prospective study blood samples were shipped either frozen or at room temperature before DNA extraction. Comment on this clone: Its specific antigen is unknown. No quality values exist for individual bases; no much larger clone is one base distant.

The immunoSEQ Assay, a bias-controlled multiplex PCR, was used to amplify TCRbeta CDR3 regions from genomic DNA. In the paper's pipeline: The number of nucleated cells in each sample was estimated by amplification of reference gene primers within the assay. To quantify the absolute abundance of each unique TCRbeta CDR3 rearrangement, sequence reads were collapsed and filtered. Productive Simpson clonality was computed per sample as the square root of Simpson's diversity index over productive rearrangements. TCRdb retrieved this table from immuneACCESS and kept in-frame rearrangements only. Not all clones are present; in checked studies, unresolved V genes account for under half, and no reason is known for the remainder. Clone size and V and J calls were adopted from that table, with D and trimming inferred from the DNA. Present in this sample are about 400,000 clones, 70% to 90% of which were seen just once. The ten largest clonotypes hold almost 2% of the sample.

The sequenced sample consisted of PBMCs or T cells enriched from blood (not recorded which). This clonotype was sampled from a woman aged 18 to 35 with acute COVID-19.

The nucleotide sequence is given as TGCAGCGTTCACGGAGCTAATAATGAAAAACTGTTTTTT. Its protein is CSVHGANNEKLFF. In this chain, TRBV29-1 is recombined with TRBJ1-4; there is no confident call for the D gene. From the cysteine through the phenylalanine, the CDR3 covers 13 amino acids. Solely the CDR3 DNA is kept, with 39 bases framed from the first base. V is clipped by 5 bases and J by 4 bases, and the sequence between their germline boundaries is 11 bases long. CDR1 and CDR2, looked up from the germline V gene, are SQVTM and ANQGSEA.